These 32 T cell receptor beta chains were sequenced from one sample in a study of identical twins. A single record per CDR3 protein comes from TCRdb applying MiXCR to the 5' RACE reads. The sample carries a few hundred thousand distinct CDR3 sequences, around a tenth recorded once. The sample was also linked to a second study, of yellow fever vaccine responses in identical twins.

Sequencing input: PBMCs. These receptors were collected from a woman under 30 in good health.

This clonotype was recorded many times. V usage is TRBV6-2 or TRBV6-3 and J usage is TRBJ2-7; a possible D gene is TRBD2 (5 bases). CDR1 and CDR2 from the germline V gene are MNHEY and SVGEGT. Trimming removed 2 bases from V and 6 bases from J, with 8 bases in between. CDR3 length: 12 residues. CDR3: CASSYAGLEQYF. The CDR3 DNA reads TGTGCCAGCAGTTACGCCGGACTCGAGCAGTACTTC.

Many counts were recorded for this clonotype. CDR3 bases: TGTGCCAGCAGCCCTAAAAGACTAGCGGGAGGACAAGAGACCCAGTACTTC. It encodes CASSPKRLAGGQETQYF. The chain recombines TRBV7-2 with TRBJ2-5; TRBD2 matches at 13 bases. With V trimmed by 5 bases and J by 2 bases, 8 bases remained unmatched. CDR3 size: 17 residues. Germline V gene lookup returns CDR1 SGHTA and CDR2 FQGNSA.

This clonotype has ten or more counts. This chain links TRBV6-5 with TRBJ1-2, with D perhaps TRBD1 (5 bases). Germline values: CDR1 MNHEY, CDR2 SVGAGI. This CDR3 has 14 amino acids. V was shortened by 2 bases and J by 4 bases, with 11 bases between the two germline ends. This CDR3 is CASSYVGQGYGYTF. The CDR3 DNA sequence: TGTGCCAGCAGTTACGTTGGACAAGGCTATGGCTACACCTTC.

This clonotype was seen ten or more times. The chain uses TRBV12-3 or TRBV12-4 and TRBJ1-6; D gene unclear. V lost 5 bases to trimming and J lost 9 bases, with 5 bases between them. The CDR3 runs to 11 residues. This CDR3 is CASSGGSPLHF. In DNA form, the CDR3 reads TGTGCCAGCAGTGGTGGTTCACCCCTCCACTTT.

This clonotype was seen a few times. The chain employs TRBV12-3 or TRBV12-4 and TRBJ2-3; D possibly corresponds to TRBD2 (6 bases). Trimming left V 4 bases short and J 0 bases short, with 11 bases between. This CDR3 comprises 15 residues. The CDR3 bases are TGTGCCAGCAGTTGGGGGGAGACGAGCACAGATACGCAGTATTTT. This codes for CASSWGETSTDTQYF.

The chain couples TRBV6-2 or TRBV6-3 to TRBJ2-1, with 9 bases identical to TRBD2. Germline-derived CDR1 and CDR2 are MNHEY and SVGEGT. V lost 4 bases and J lost 7; bases outside the gene matches: 8. The CDR3 runs to 15 residues. CDR3: CASSSLAGEVNEQFF. CDR3 nucleotide sequence: TGTGCCAGCAGTTCATTAGCGGGAGAGGTTAATGAGCAGTTCTTC.

This clonotype was seen ten or more times. The V call is TRBV6-5, the J call TRBJ1-1; 11 positions match TRBD1. V lost 4 bases and J lost 3; bases outside the gene matches: 4. The CDR3 is 15 amino acids. Germline CDR1 and CDR2: MNHEY and SVGAGI. The CDR3 protein is CASSSDRGRDTEAFF. The CDR3 DNA reads as TGTGCCAGCAGTTCGGACAGGGGGCGGGACACTGAAGCTTTCTTT.

This clonotype occurred many times. The rearrangement uses TRBV2 and TRBJ2-1; 9 bases fit TRBD2. Germline V CDR1 and CDR2: SNHLY, FYNNEI. The CDR3 contains 16 residues. V lost 2 bases and J lost 4; bases outside the gene matches: 6. CDR3: CASSEIASGVYNEQFF. The DNA for the CDR3 is TGTGCCAGCAGTGAAATAGCTAGCGGGGTGTACAATGAGCAGTTCTTC.

This chain connects TRBV7-2 to TRBJ2-3, with D tentatively TRBD2 (6 bases). V was trimmed by 5 bases and J by 0 bases, leaving 12 bases between them. Germline CDR1 and CDR2: SGHTA and FQGNSA. There are 15 residues in the CDR3. The CDR3 sequence is CASSGTGLSTDTQYF. As DNA, the CDR3 is TGTGCCAGCAGCGGGACGGGACTCAGCACAGATACGCAGTATTTT.

The chain is built from TRBV9 and TRBJ1-6; unclear D gene. Germline assignment: CDR1 SGDLS and CDR2 YYNGEE. CDR3 length: 14 amino acids. V dropped 0 bases and J dropped 8 bases, with 9 bases sitting between them. CDR3 sequence reads: CASSVEDRYSPLHF. In DNA, the CDR3 is TGTGCCAGCAGCGTAGAGGACCGTTATTCACCCCTCCACTTT.

This clonotype came up a few times. V is TRBV5-4 and J is TRBJ1-2; D uncertain. The germline gives CDR1 SGHNT, CDR2 YYREEE (reference sequence). The CDR3 is 15 residues long. The V and J ends lost 4 bases and 9 bases respectively, with 22 bases between them. The DNA of the CDR3 is TGTGCCAGCAGCCAACTTACCGACCCACTATACAGCTACACCTTC. It is translated as CASSQLTDPLYSYTF.

This clonotype has only a few counts. The CDR3 coding sequence is TGCGCCAGCAGCTTGGGCGGACAGGGAAGCTCCTACGAGCAGTACTTC. Protein sequence: CASSLGGQGSSYEQYF. The chain employs TRBV5-1 and TRBJ2-7; 8 positions match TRBD1. The J segment lost 0 bases and the V segment lost 0 bases, leaving 5 bases of the junction unmatched. The CDR3 consists of 16 residues. CDR1 is SGHRS, CDR2 YFSETQ, per germline.

CDR3 nucleotide sequence: TGCGCCAGCAGCTTGGAAGGGACTAGCGGGAGGGGTAATGAGCAGTTCTTC. Its translation is CASSLEGTSGRGNEQFF. The genes are TRBV5-1 and TRBJ2-1, with 16 bases identical to TRBD2. CDR1 is SGHRS, CDR2 YFSETQ, per germline. The J segment lost 7 bases and the V segment lost 0 bases, leaving 4 bases of the junction unmatched. The CDR3 covers 17 residues.

The rearrangement links TRBV7-9 to TRBJ2-7; TRBD1 or TRBD2 may be the D gene (5 bases each). V lost 5 bases, J lost 0 bases, and 14 bases lay in between. Germline V gene lookup returns CDR1 SEHNR and CDR2 FQNEAQ (reference sequence). The CDR3 runs 15 residues. The CDR3 is CASSIVLGPSYEQYF. CDR3 sequence (DNA): TGTGCCAGCAGCATCGTCTTGGGACCCTCCTACGAGCAGTACTTC.

This clonotype was seen ten or more times. This chain uses TRBV6-5 with TRBJ2-7; D is perhaps TRBD2 (5 bases). The CDR3 loop spans 12 amino acids. CDR1 is MNHEY, CDR2 SVGAGI, per germline. V was pared by 2 bases and J by 7 bases, with 9 bases between. The CDR3 is CASSYPPGEQYF. In nucleotides, the CDR3 is TGTGCCAGCAGTTACCCGCCGGGGGAGCAGTACTTC.

This clonotype was observed at least ten times. The V gene is TRBV7-3, the J gene TRBJ2-7; no firm D call. Trimming shortened V by 2 bases and J by 0 bases, and 11 bases separated the two germline ends. Looked up from germline, CDR1 is SGHTA and CDR2 is FQGTGA. CDR3 length: 15 amino acids. CDR3 in amino acids: CASSLEVGNSYEQYF. DNA of the CDR3: TGTGCCAGCAGCTTAGAGGTTGGAAACTCCTACGAGCAGTACTTC.

This clonotype appeared many times. The rearrangement uses TRBV18 and TRBJ2-1; D unresolved. The CDR3 is made up of 15 amino acids. Trimming left V 4 bases short and J 0 bases short, with 10 bases between. Germline CDR1 reads KGHSH; CDR2 reads LQKENI. CDR3 coding DNA: TGTGCCAGCTCACGCCAACCAAGCTCCTACAATGAGCAGTTCTTC. It encodes CASSRQPSSYNEQFF.

The chain joins TRBV7-8 to TRBJ2-2, with D perhaps matching TRBD1 (6 bases). The CDR3 totals 16 residues. V was clipped by 5 bases and J by 3 bases, with 16 bases between them. Per germline, CDR1 SGHVS and CDR2 FQNEAQ. The CDR3 DNA reads TGTGCCAGCAGCCATCCAGGGGTCCTATACACCGGGGAGCTGTTTTTT. Its protein is CASSHPGVLYTGELFF.

This clonotype was observed a handful of times. The genes are TRBV10-3 and TRBJ2-7; 8 bases are a match to TRBD1. The trim removed 0 bases at V and 3 bases at J, leaving 7 bases unmatched. The CDR3 consists of 16 residues. Germline values: CDR1 ENHRY, CDR2 SYGVKD. The CDR3: CAISESGQGASYEQYF. In DNA, the CDR3 is TGTGCCATCAGTGAGTCAGGGCAGGGGGCTAGCTACGAGCAGTACTTC.

This clonotype was seen a handful of times. V gene TRBV7-2 combines with J gene TRBJ1-2, with no clear D. CDR3 length: 16 amino acids. CDR1 and CDR2 from the germline V gene are SGHTA and FQGNSA. Trimming cost V 5 bases and J 0 bases, with 16 bases left between them. This CDR3 is CASSMKWRQANYGYTF. As DNA, the CDR3 is TGTGCCAGCAGCATGAAGTGGCGTCAAGCTAACTATGGCTACACCTTC. The full variable domain, completed using reference TRBV7-2 and TRBJ1-2, is GAGVSQSPSNKVTEKGKDVELRCDPISGHTALYWYRQSLGQGLEFLIYFQGNSAPDKSGLPSDRFSAERTGGSVSTLTIQRTQQEDSAVYLCASSMKWRQANYGYTFGSGTRLTVV.

With regard to this clonotype: This sequence may be a read error, since a much larger clone differs from it by one base. The CDR3 reads CATSFAPSYEQYF. The CDR3 DNA reads as TGTGCCACCAGTTTTGCGCCCTCCTACGAGCAGTACTTC. The genes are TRBV7-2 and TRBJ2-7; D is undetermined. The CDR3 totals 13 residues. V was pared by 10 bases and J by 0 bases, with 13 bases between. Germline values: CDR1 SGHTA, CDR2 FQGNSA.

The CDR3 is CASTSILTEAFF. CDR3 bases: TGTGCCAGCACTTCGATTCTTACTGAAGCTTTCTTT. V usage is TRBV6-1 and J usage is TRBJ1-1; no reliable D call. Germline V gene data show CDR1 as MNHNS and CDR2 as SASEGT. The CDR3 runs 12 residues. V was trimmed by 7 bases and J by 5 bases, leaving 11 bases between them.

This clonotype was recorded a few times. This sequence joins TRBV29-1 and TRBJ2-3; TRBD2 aligns across 7 bases. The CDR3 spans 14 residues. Germline-derived CDR1 and CDR2 are SQVTM and ANQGSEA. The V and J ends lost 6 bases and 2 bases, in that order; junction bases with no gene match: 8. As DNA, the CDR3 is TGCAGCGTCGGATGGGGGGGACCCACAGATACGCAGTATTTT. It yields the protein CSVGWGGPTDTQYF.

This clonotype was observed a few times. The V call is TRBV5-1, the J call TRBJ2-5; 9 bases agree with TRBD1. This CDR3 region has 16 residues. V dropped 2 bases and J dropped 4; count of bases not matched to a gene: 9. Germline CDR1 reads SGHRS; CDR2 reads YFSETQ. Here the CDR3 reads CASSLPGQGVTETQYF. The CDR3 nucleotides are TGCGCCAGCAGCTTACCGGGACAGGGAGTAACAGAGACCCAGTACTTC.

This clonotype was seen many times. The CDR3 sequence is CSARVGLQNTEAFF. In nucleotides, the CDR3 is TGCAGTGCTAGAGTGGGACTGCAGAACACTGAAGCTTTCTTT. This chain uses TRBV20-1 with TRBJ1-1, with a weak D call TRBD1 (5 bases). V was trimmed by 1 base and J by 1 base, leaving 10 bases between them. Germline assignment: CDR1 DFQATT and CDR2 SNEGSKA (reference sequence). This CDR3 is 14 amino acids long.

There are many counts of this clonotype. The rearrangement joins TRBV20-1 to TRBJ2-1; no definite D call. The CDR3 has 12 amino acids. CDR1 is DFQATT, CDR2 SNEGSKA, per germline (reference sequence). V was trimmed by 2 bases and J by 3 bases, leaving 5 bases between them. The CDR3 reads CSARRLYNEQFF. CDR3 in DNA: TGCAGTGCTAGAAGACTCTACAATGAGCAGTTCTTC.

This clonotype was counted ten times or more. The chain has TRBV7-2 and TRBJ1-1; D not resolved. The CDR3 is made up of 14 amino acids. The V gene lost 1 base and the J gene lost 1 base, with 7 bases spanning the gap. Germline loops: CDR1 SGHTA, CDR2 FQGNSA. CDR3 sequence (DNA): TGTGCCAGCAGCTTAGTGAGACAGAACACTGAAGCTTTCTTT. This encodes CASSLVRQNTEAFF.

This rearrangement joins TRBV10-1 to TRBJ2-1; TRBD2 agrees at 10 bases. The CDR3 runs 16 residues. Germline CDR1 and CDR2: WNHNN and SYGVQD (reference sequence). V trimming: 6 bases; J trimming: 9 bases; junction bases outside the gene matches: 14. In nucleotides, the CDR3 is TGCGCCAGCAGCGTACTAGCGGGACCCGTTCCGGGTGAGCAGTTCTTC. The encoded protein is CASSVLAGPVPGEQFF.

This clonotype appeared many times. This chain links TRBV7-2 with TRBJ2-3; TRBD2 is a possible D gene (5 bases). The V gene's germline CDR1 is SGHTA and CDR2 FQGNSA. The CDR3 sequence is 13 residues long. V dropped 1 base and J dropped 7 bases, with 9 bases sitting between them. The CDR3 DNA follows: TGTGCCAGCAGCTTAGTTTCGGGAAATACGCAGTATTTT. This sequence encodes CASSLVSGNTQYF.

This clonotype turned up a few times. This chain joins TRBV6-5 and TRBJ2-7; TRBD2 matches 7 bases. The CDR3 totals 15 residues. V trimming: 2 bases; J trimming: 0 bases; junction bases outside the gene matches: 4. Germline CDR1 reads MNHEY; CDR2 reads SVGAGI. CDR3 sequence reads: CASSYLRDYSYEQYF. CDR3 nucleotides: TGTGCCAGCAGTTACCTACGGGACTACTCCTACGAGCAGTACTTC.

The gene calls are TRBV30 and TRBJ2-5; D uncertain. Per germline, CDR1 GTSNPN and CDR2 SVGIG (reference sequence). Trimming shortened V by 4 bases and J by 2 bases, and 11 bases separated the two germline ends. The CDR3 sequence is 13 residues long. The CDR3 protein is CAWNQQKQETQYF. In DNA form, the CDR3 reads TGTGCCTGGAATCAGCAGAAACAAGAGACCCAGTACTTC.

In its sample, this clonotype was seen many times. The CDR3 region is CATSDPLGASGTYNEQFF. CDR3 coding DNA: TGTGCCACCAGTGACCCCCTCGGGGCTAGCGGAACATACAATGAGCAGTTCTTC. V is TRBV24-1 and J is TRBJ2-1; 7 bases are a match to TRBD2. The junction had 15 bases not matched to a gene; V was cut back by 4 bases and J by 4 bases. From germline, CDR1 is KGHDR and CDR2 SFDVKD. This CDR3 spans 18 amino acids.